What follows are 12 T cell receptor beta chains derived from one specimen sequenced in a study of cytomegalovirus exposure and HLA in healthy donors. In the PCR, 60 Vbeta and 13 Jbeta primers were used. Produced via immunoSEQ multiplex PCR; TCRdb's table is partial and in-frame only. The profile covers approximately 100,000 clones, with approximately 80% appearing a single time and less than 3% taken by the ten largest. Sequencing was performed on PBMCs. These receptors originate from a female donor in good health and CMV-seronegative.

The rearrangement links TRBV27 to TRBJ1-1; perhaps TRBD1 as D (6 bases). The V and J ends lost 5 bases and 4 bases respectively, with 11 bases between them. The CDR3 spans 13 residues. Germline V CDR1 and CDR2: MNHEY, SMNVEV (reference sequence). CDR3 DNA sequence: TGTGCCAGCAGTACCACAGGGTTCACTGAAGCTTTCTTT. Translation gives CASSTTGFTEAFF.

The J gene is TRBJ2-1, the V gene TRBV27, with a weak D call TRBD1 (5 bases). V lost 5 bases and J 6 bases, leaving 11 bases between the germline ends. The CDR3 contains 13 residues. Germline V CDR1 and CDR2: MNHEY, SMNVEV (reference sequence). CDR3 nucleotides: TGTGCCAGCAGTACAGGACAACTCAATGAGCAGTTCTTC. As protein: CASSTGQLNEQFF.

The chain's CDR3 is CASRAGVDNEQFF. CDR3 in DNA: TGTGCCAGCAGGGCAGGGGTGGACAATGAGCAGTTCTTC. This chain connects TRBV5-4 to TRBJ2-1, with D maybe TRBD1 (6 bases). The V gene lost 5 bases and the J gene lost 5 bases, with 11 bases spanning the gap. This CDR3 contains 13 residues. Germline-derived CDR1 and CDR2 are SGHNT and YYREEE (reference sequence).

The chain links TRBV21-1 to TRBJ1-5; the D call in the table, TRBD1, was not verified against the DNA. TRBV21-1 is shown as a pseudogene. This CDR3 is built from 16 residues. CDR3 bases: TGTGCCAGCAGCCCTCGACAGCTCTATAGCAATCAGCCCCAGCATTTT. Its translation is CASSPRQLYSNQPQHF.

This chain links TRBV5-4 with TRBJ1-2; no clear D. V was cut by 4 bases and J by 3 bases, with 13 bases left in between. Germline V gene data show CDR1 as SGHNT and CDR2 as YYREEE (reference sequence). The CDR3 is 14 residues long. CDR3 bases: TGTGCCAGCAGCGCCGGTCAGAGGGACTATGGCTACACCTTC. Protein product: CASSAGQRDYGYTF.

V and J are TRBV9 and TRBJ2-5; 10 bases align to TRBD2. The germline V gene has CDR1 SGDLS and CDR2 YYNGEE. CDR3 length: 16 amino acids. V lost 5 bases and J lost 0; bases outside the gene matches: 7. Written as DNA, the CDR3 is TGTGCCAGCAGTCCGGGACTAGCGCAAAACCAAGAGACCCAGTACTTC. Its translation is CASSPGLAQNQETQYF. Full variable domain (outside the CDR3, taken from reference TRBV9 and TRBJ2-5): DSGVTQTPKHLITATGQRVTLRCSPRSGDLSVYWYQQSLDQGLQFLIQYYNGEERAKGNILERFSAQQFPDLHSELNLSSLELGDSALYFCASSPGLAQNQETQYFGPGTRLLVL.

V and J are TRBV19 and TRBJ1-2; 9 bases agree with TRBD1. Looked up from germline, CDR1 is LNHDA and CDR2 is SQIVND (reference sequence). The V segment lost 3 bases and the J segment 2 bases; nucleotides outside the gene matches: 7. The CDR3 is made up of 16 amino acids. The CDR3 here is CASSMPGQGTNYGYTF. DNA of the CDR3: TGTGCCAGTAGTATGCCGGGACAGGGAACGAACTATGGCTACACCTTC.

This chain connects TRBV7-3 to TRBJ2-1; TRBD2 agrees at 11 bases. Looked up from germline, CDR1 is SGHTA and CDR2 is FQGTGA. This CDR3 region has 13 residues. The V and J ends lost 6 bases and 8 bases, in that order; junction bases with no gene match: 3. DNA for the CDR3: TGTGCCAGCAGGACTAGCGGGGATGATGAGCAGTTCTTC. Its translation: CASRTSGDDEQFF.

This clone was counted only a few times. The rearrangement links TRBV2 to TRBJ1-1; tentative D call: TRBD1 (6 bases). Germline CDR1 and CDR2: SNHLY and FYNNEI. The CDR3 length is 13 residues. Trimming took 4 bases from V and 1 from J, leaving 7 bases between them. The CDR3 DNA is TGTGCCAGCAGTGCGGGACAGAACACTGAAGCTTTCTTT. It codes for CASSAGQNTEAFF.

The CDR3 DNA reads TGTGCCAGCAGTATCCATCCGGGTGAAAAACTGTTTTTT. It is translated as CASSIHPGEKLFF. The chain joins TRBV28 to TRBJ1-4; D is ambiguous. Germline V CDR1 and CDR2: MDHEN, SYDVKM. Trimming took 5 bases from V and 7 from J, leaving 11 bases between them. The CDR3 runs 13 residues.

The chain employs TRBV6-1 and TRBJ2-7, with a tentative D call TRBD1 (5 bases). Trimming removed 2 bases from V and 0 bases from J, with 11 bases in between. There are 15 residues in the CDR3. The V gene's germline CDR1 is MNHNS and CDR2 SASEGT. CDR3 bases: TGTGCCAGCAGTGAAAAGACAGAAAGCTCCTACGAGCAGTACTTC. Translation: CASSEKTESSYEQYF.

The chain combines TRBV7-9 with TRBJ1-2; D gene uncertain. The CDR3 is 13 residues long. The ends were cut back, 1 base at V and 10 bases at J, with 13 bases in the middle. The germline V gene has CDR1 SEHNR and CDR2 FQNEAQ (reference sequence). The CDR3 region has the DNA TGTGCCAGCAGCTTAGAGAGGCCAGCTGTCTACACCTTC. Amino acids: CASSLERPAVYTF.